This T cell receptor (beta chain) stems from a study of shared clonotypes between healthy human individuals. Sequencing used immunoSEQ multiplex PCR; TCRdb keeps in-frame clones, though not all of them. Found here are approximately 2.5 million clones, approximately 92% of them singletons; the top ten hold over 0.12%. The donors were adults (healthy and HIV-negative) with no recent acute infections or vaccinations. Division of CD4+ cells produced a CD45RA+ naive subset and a CD45RA-negative memory subset. The germline CDR1 and CDR2 sequences are LNHDA and SQIVND (reference sequence). Trimming took 5 bases from V and 10 from J; bases not matched to a gene: 9. There are 13 residues in the CDR3.

The sequencing sample was made of naive CD4+ T cells sorted from blood. Stated subset: CD45RA+ positively selected. V and J are TRBV19 and TRBJ1-1; 8 bases align to TRBD1. This TCR came from a man in his late teens or twenties in good health. The CDR3 loop reads CASSPGTGFIAFF. In nucleotides, the CDR3 is TGTGCCAGTAGTCCCGGGACAGGATTCATAGCTTTCTTT.